The 12 T cell receptor beta chains given below trace back to one sample, sequenced in a study of response to subunit inactivated influenza vaccine. TCRdb re-derived calls from the RT-PCR reads in MiXCR, one entry per CDR3 protein. This repertoire shows 530,000 or so distinct CDR3 sequences, approximately 12% found once; its top ten account for about a tenth. The sample here was PBMCs from blood, taken on the day of vaccination. The receptors were gathered from a man in his fifties or sixties who received an inactivated influenza vaccine.

V usage is TRBV20-1 and J usage is TRBJ2-3; D remains ambiguous. The CDR3 length is 14 residues. The V and J ends lost 5 bases and 0 bases respectively, with 12 bases between them. Looked up from germline, CDR1 is DFQATT and CDR2 is SNEGSKA (reference sequence). The DNA of the CDR3 is TGCAGTGCTGGTCTCAGCAGGAGCACAGATACGCAGTATTTT. This encodes CSAGLSRSTDTQYF.

This chain links TRBV4-3 with TRBJ2-3, with unresolved D. The CDR3 loop spans 14 amino acids. Germline V gene sequence: CDR1 LGHNA, CDR2 YSLEER. Between the trimmed V and J ends, which lost 2 bases and 4 bases, there was a span of 10 bases. The CDR3 is CASSQQISPDTQYF. DNA of the CDR3: TGCGCCAGCAGCCAACAGATTAGCCCAGATACGCAGTATTTT.

This clonotype was counted many times. The chain uses TRBV18 and TRBJ2-3, with unresolved D. V shed 0 bases and J shed 2 bases, with 12 bases lying between them. The germline gives CDR1 KGHSH, CDR2 LQKENI. CDR3 size: 16 residues. CDR3 protein: CASSPPVGSFTDTQYF. DNA for the CDR3: TGTGCCAGCTCACCACCGGTTGGCAGTTTCACAGATACGCAGTATTTT.

This clonotype occurred a few times. The J gene is TRBJ1-2, the V gene TRBV21-1. TRBV21-1 is a known pseudogene. The CDR3 spans 15 residues. CDR3 bases: TGTGCCAGCAGCAAAGTGTTTGGTTACCTCTATGGCTACACCTTC. It is translated as CASSKVFGYLYGYTF.

This chain uses TRBV14 with TRBJ2-7; 8 nucleotides agree with TRBD2. The CDR3 covers 15 residues. V lost 5 bases to trimming and J lost 3 bases; unmatched junction nucleotides: 9. Germline CDR1 reads SGHDN; CDR2 reads FVKESK. CDR3 sequence: CASSERTSRLYEQYF. The CDR3 DNA sequence: TGTGCCAGCAGCGAACGGACTAGCCGACTCTACGAGCAGTACTTC.

V gene TRBV20-1 combines with J gene TRBJ2-1; 9 nucleotides agree with TRBD1. Trimming cost V 5 bases and J 7 bases; bases outside gene matches: 12. The length of the CDR3 is 15 residues. Germline V CDR1 and CDR2: DFQATT, SNEGSKA (reference sequence). CDR3 sequence reads: CSARLQDRGINEQFF. CDR3 in DNA: TGCAGTGCTCGACTTCAGGACAGGGGCATAAATGAGCAGTTCTTC.

The sample holds a few counts of this clonotype. The genes are TRBV28 and TRBJ2-7; TRBD1 or TRBD2 may be the D gene (5 bases each). The V end lost 2 bases, the J end lost 4 bases, and 18 bases lay between the germline ends. Germline lookup yields CDR1 MDHEN and CDR2 SYDVKM. The CDR3 spans 16 residues. The CDR3 loop reads CASSLGPGEGLYEQYF. CDR3 DNA sequence: TGTGCCAGCAGTTTAGGCCCGGGTGAGGGGCTTTACGAGCAGTACTTC.

DNA of the CDR3: TGCAGTGCTAACAGGGGATTAATGAACACTGAAGCTTTCTTT. Translating gives CSANRGLMNTEAFF. J is TRBJ1-1 and V is TRBV20-1; TRBD1 aligns across 7 bases. V gave up 4 bases and J gave up 0 bases; unmatched junction bases: 5. The CDR3 runs 14 residues. Germline V gives CDR1 DFQATT, CDR2 SNEGSKA (reference sequence).

This clonotype has just a few counts. The genes are TRBV2 and TRBJ2-7; D gene uncertain. The CDR3 consists of 14 residues. Germline V gene data show CDR1 as SNHLY and CDR2 as FYNNEI. The V end was cut by 3 bases, the J end by 0 bases, with 9 bases between. CDR3 residues: CASSDGAISYEQYF. The CDR3 nucleotides read TGTGCCAGCAGTGATGGCGCGATCTCCTACGAGCAGTACTTC.

The genes are TRBV19 and TRBJ2-5; D unclear. V lost 3 bases and J 4 bases, leaving 9 bases between the germline ends. From germline, CDR1 is LNHDA and CDR2 SQIVND (reference sequence). The CDR3 extends over 13 amino acids. The CDR3 sequence is CASSIVLGETQYF. CDR3 DNA sequence: TGTGCCAGTAGTATCGTTTTGGGAGAGACCCAGTACTTC.

This clonotype was detected only a few times. J is TRBJ1-1 and V is TRBV6-5; D not certain. Germline V lookup: CDR1 MNHEY, CDR2 SVGAGI. Trimming left V 2 bases short and J 4 bases short, with 11 bases between. CDR3 size: 14 residues. The CDR3 region is CASSYEGVVTEAFF. CDR3 DNA: TGTGCCAGCAGTTACGAGGGAGTCGTCACTGAAGCTTTCTTT.

The chain recombines TRBV6-1 with TRBJ2-1; 10 bases agree with TRBD2. The CDR3 is 14 amino acids. Germline-derived CDR1 and CDR2 are MNHNS and SASEGT. J lost 12 bases, V lost 8 bases, and 13 bases had no gene match. CDR3 sequence (DNA): TGTGCCAGCCGAAGAGTAGCGGGAGGATACGTGCAGTTCTTC. This encodes CASRRVAGGYVQFF.